These 30 T cell receptor beta chains share one sample of origin, sequenced in a study of shared clonotypes between healthy human individuals. Sequencing used immunoSEQ multiplex PCR; TCRdb keeps in-frame clones, though not all of them. Here the sample spans 2.5 million or so clones, more than 90% being singletons. The sequenced sample consisted of naive CD4+ T cells sorted from blood. The subset denotes: CD45RA+ positively selected. The receptors come from a man aged 18 to 30 in good health.

The chain combines TRBV11-2 with TRBJ1-4; D is unresolved. Trimming pared 2 bases from V and 3 bases from J, leaving 4 bases between. CDR1 SGHAT and CDR2 FQNNGV come from the germline V gene. The CDR3 consists of 13 residues. The chain's CDR3 is CASSLRANEKLFF. The CDR3 DNA reads as TGTGCCAGCAGCTTAAGGGCTAATGAAAAACTGTTTTTT.

This chain uses TRBV2 with TRBJ2-3; no reliable D call. V was pared by 2 bases and J by 6 bases, with 6 bases between. The CDR3 covers 12 residues. From germline, CDR1 is SNHLY and CDR2 FYNNEI. The CDR3 reads CASSENDDTQYF. Written as DNA, the CDR3 is TGTGCCAGCAGTGAAAACGACGATACGCAGTATTTT. Variable domain in full (rest from reference TRBV2 and TRBJ2-3): EPEVTQTPSHQVTQMGQEVILRCVPISNHLYFYWYRQILGQKVEFLVSFYNNEISEKSEIFDDQFSVERPDGSNFTLKIRSTKLEDSAMYFCASSENDDTQYFGPGTRLTVL.

V usage is TRBV30 and J usage is TRBJ1-4; D is uncertain. Per the germline V gene, CDR1 is GTSNPN and CDR2 is SVGIG (reference sequence). This CDR3 spans 13 amino acids. Trimming left V 0 bases short and J 11 bases short, with 13 bases between. This chain's CDR3 is CAWSVRRSAKLFF. CDR3 bases: TGTGCCTGGAGTGTACGAAGGTCTGCCAAACTGTTTTTT.

The chain links TRBV5-1 to TRBJ1-1, with D uncertain. V was shortened by 5 bases and J by 1 base, with 12 bases between the two germline ends. From germline, CDR1 is SGHRS and CDR2 YFSETQ. The CDR3 has 14 residues. CDR3 in DNA: TGCGCCAGCAGTCCCTACACCTCGAACACTGAAGCTTTCTTT. It yields the protein CASSPYTSNTEAFF.

This rearrangement joins TRBV14 to TRBJ2-3; D unclear. In germline, CDR1 is SGHDN, CDR2 FVKESK. CDR3 length: 14 amino acids. V was clipped by 0 bases and J by 5 bases, with 9 bases between them. CDR3 DNA sequence: TGTGCCAGCAGCCAAGAGTTAGGCCGAGATACGCAGTATTTT. Amino acids: CASSQELGRDTQYF. Complete variable domain (other parts from reference TRBV14 and TRBJ2-3): EAGVTQFPSHSVIEKGQTVTLRCDPISGHDNLYWYRRVMGKEIKFLLHFVKESKQDESGMPNNRFLAERTGGTYSTLKVQPAELEDSGVYFCASSQELGRDTQYFGPGTRLTVL.

V gene TRBV19 combines with J gene TRBJ2-2; 7 bases fit TRBD2. The CDR3 has 15 amino acids. V was clipped by 6 bases and J by 2 bases; unmatched bases: 6. Germline V gives CDR1 LNHDA, CDR2 SQIVND (reference sequence). The DNA for the CDR3 is TGTGCCAGTAGGTCTAGCGGAACTAACACCGGGGAGCTGTTTTTT. It is translated as CASRSSGTNTGELFF. Full variable domain (remainder filled in from reference TRBV19 and TRBJ2-2): DGGITQSPKYLFRKEGQNVTLSCEQNLNHDAMYWYRQDPGQGLRLIYYSQIVNDFQKGDIAEGYSVSREKKESFPLTVTSAQKNPTAFYLCASRSSGTNTGELFFGEGSRLTVL.

The count of this clone is one. The CDR3 DNA follows: TGTGCCAGCAGCGTAGCCCTCCGGGACAGGGTAGGCGACACTGAAGCTTTCTTT. Amino acids: CASSVALRDRVGDTEAFF. The V gene is TRBV9, the J gene TRBJ1-1; 9 bases match TRBD1. The V gene end was trimmed by 0 bases and the J gene end by 3 bases; junction bases not matched to a gene: 12. CDR3 length equals 18 residues. Per germline, CDR1 SGDLS and CDR2 YYNGEE.

The gene calls are TRBV9 and TRBJ1-2, with D unresolved. The CDR3 runs to 14 residues. Between the trimmed V and J ends, which lost 0 bases and 7 bases, there was a span of 13 bases. The germline V gene has CDR1 SGDLS and CDR2 YYNGEE. The CDR3 sequence is CASSVEEGRSGYTF. For the CDR3, the DNA is TGTGCCAGCAGCGTAGAGGAGGGAAGGAGTGGCTACACCTTC.

The rearrangement joins TRBV19 to TRBJ1-2; D not certain. Germline CDR1 reads LNHDA; CDR2 reads SQIVND (reference sequence). The CDR3 is made up of 17 amino acids. V shed 7 bases and J shed 2 bases, with 23 bases lying between them. The CDR3 bases are TGTGCCAGTATCCCTGAAAGGTTCAAAGGATTCAACTATGGCTACACCTTC. It codes for CASIPERFKGFNYGYTF.

The gene calls are TRBV7-9 and TRBJ2-4, with D hard to call. The V gene's germline CDR1 is SEHNR and CDR2 FQNEAQ (reference sequence). The CDR3 extends over 13 amino acids. Trimming pared 1 base from V and 3 bases from J, leaving 4 bases between. The CDR3 DNA reads as TGTGCCAGCAGCTTAGAGGGCAAAAACATTCAGTACTTC. Protein sequence: CASSLEGKNIQYF.

The J gene is TRBJ2-1, the V gene TRBV10-1; 11 bases fit TRBD1. V gave up 7 bases and J gave up 8 bases; unmatched junction bases: 16. CDR3 size: 17 residues. The germline V gene encodes CDR1 WNHNN and CDR2 SYGVQD (reference sequence). The CDR3 DNA reads TGCGCCAGCATCTCGAACCTACCGGGACAGGGGGACGATGAGCAGTTCTTC. This gives the protein CASISNLPGQGDDEQFF.

Here the CDR3 reads CASSIEGPLGAYNSPLHF. The CDR3 bases are TGTGCCAGTAGTATAGAAGGACCTTTAGGCGCCTATAATTCACCCCTCCACTTT. The chain recombines TRBV19 with TRBJ1-6; unclear D gene. Germline V gene data show CDR1 as LNHDA and CDR2 as SQIVND (reference sequence). This CDR3 region has 18 residues. V was pared by 0 bases and J by 2 bases, with 14 bases between. The complete variable domain, with remaining parts taken from reference TRBV19 and TRBJ1-6, reads DGGITQSPKYLFRKEGQNVTLSCEQNLNHDAMYWYRQDPGQGLRLIYYSQIVNDFQKGDIAEGYSVSREKKESFPLTVTSAQKNPTAFYLCASSIEGPLGAYNSPLHFGNGTRLTVT.

This clone has a single count. The CDR3 loop reads CASSLGGTGTREQFF. The CDR3 nucleotides read TGTGCCAGCAGTTTAGGCGGGACAGGGACTCGGGAGCAGTTCTTC. The chain combines TRBV28 with TRBJ2-1; 9 bases fit TRBD1. CDR1 is MDHEN, CDR2 SYDVKM, per germline. The V segment lost 2 bases and the J segment 10 bases; nucleotides outside the gene matches: 9. This CDR3 is built from 15 residues. Combining the CDR3 with reference TRBV28 and TRBJ2-1 gives the whole variable domain DVKVTQSSRYLVKRTGEKVFLECVQDMDHENMFWYRQDPGLGLRLIYFSYDVKMKEKGDIPEGYSVSREKKERFSLILESASTNQTSMYLCASSLGGTGTREQFFGPGTRLTVL.

The sample holds a few counts of this clone. The chain has TRBV6-5 and TRBJ1-5; TRBD1 aligns across 8 bases. The CDR3 sequence is 14 residues long. Trimming took 6 bases from V and 7 from J; bases not matched to a gene: 8. Germline V gene sequence: CDR1 MNHEY, CDR2 SVGAGI. CDR3 amino acids: CASSPGQGHQPQHF. CDR3 sequence (DNA): TGTGCCAGCAGCCCCGGACAGGGACACCAGCCCCAGCATTTT.

The gene calls are TRBV28 and TRBJ2-7, with 9 bases that match TRBD1. This CDR3 comprises 17 residues. Germline trimming cut 4 bases from V and 4 bases from J; bases unmatched to any gene: 14. Germline V gene lookup returns CDR1 MDHEN and CDR2 SYDVKM. The CDR3 loop is CASSSWWFDRGRYEQYF. The CDR3 DNA follows: TGTGCCAGCAGTTCGTGGTGGTTCGACAGGGGGAGGTACGAGCAGTACTTC.

The CDR3 DNA follows: TGTGCCAGCAGCGACCAACGGCGGATCCAAGAGACCCAGTACTTC. It is translated as CASSDQRRIQETQYF. The J gene is TRBJ2-5, the V gene TRBV11-2; D is ambiguous. CDR3 length equals 15 residues. The V end was cut by 5 bases, the J end by 1 base, with 14 bases between. The germline gives CDR1 SGHAT, CDR2 FQNNGV.

The chain couples TRBV10-3 to TRBJ2-1, with D possibly being TRBD2 (5 bases). This CDR3 has 14 amino acids. The germline V and J ends were trimmed by 3 bases and 8 bases, with 14 bases remaining between them. Germline V gene data show CDR1 as ENHRY and CDR2 as SYGVKD. The CDR3 DNA reads TGTGCCATCAGTGATACACTAGTAATGGATGAGCAGTTCTTC. Translation gives CAISDTLVMDEQFF.

This clone came up once. The chain is built from TRBV10-2 and TRBJ1-6, with D unclear. Per germline, CDR1 WSHSY and CDR2 SAAADI. The CDR3 totals 16 residues. The germline V and J ends were trimmed by 3 bases and 3 bases, with 12 bases remaining between them. The CDR3 protein is CASSELGGVYNSPLHF. CDR3 nucleotide sequence: TGCGCCAGCAGTGAATTGGGCGGAGTCTATAATTCACCCCTCCACTTT.

This clone was seen only once. V is TRBV30 and J is TRBJ2-7, with D possibly matching TRBD2 (6 bases). Trimming stripped 4 bases from V and 0 bases from J, with 16 bases between. Germline V gene data show CDR1 as GTSNPN and CDR2 as SVGIG (reference sequence). There are 15 residues in the CDR3. The CDR3 nucleotides read TGTGCCTGGAATTTCGAGGGAGGACCCTCCTACGAGCAGTACTTC. Protein: CAWNFEGGPSYEQYF.

V and J are TRBV7-2 and TRBJ2-1, with 7 bases aligning to TRBD2. The CDR3 extends over 14 amino acids. J was trimmed by 5 bases and V by 2 bases; bases with no gene match: 3. Germline lookup yields CDR1 SGHTA and CDR2 FQGNSA. The CDR3 spells CASSLFGRNNEQFF. The DNA for the CDR3 is TGTGCCAGCAGCTTATTCGGGAGGAACAATGAGCAGTTCTTC. Looking up the rest from reference TRBV7-2 and TRBJ2-1 gives the full variable domain: GAGVSQSPSNKVTEKGKDVELRCDPISGHTALYWYRQSLGQGLEFLIYFQGNSAPDKSGLPSDRFSAERTGGSVSTLTIQRTQQEDSAVYLCASSLFGRNNEQFFGPGTRLTVL.

V usage is TRBV18 and J usage is TRBJ1-1; 7 positions match TRBD1. The germline V gene encodes CDR1 KGHSH and CDR2 LQKENI. The CDR3 length is 16 residues. The ends lost 1 base at V and 1 base at J; junction bases unmatched: 6. CDR3 residues: CASSPLPGQQNTEAFF. Here the CDR3 DNA reads TGTGCCAGCTCACCACTTCCGGGACAGCAGAACACTGAAGCTTTCTTT.

J is TRBJ2-2 and V is TRBV9, with unresolved D. The CDR3 sequence is 13 residues long. Germline assignment: CDR1 SGDLS and CDR2 YYNGEE. V was clipped by 1 base and J by 5 bases, with 6 bases between them. The CDR3 protein is CASSVSVTGELFF. The CDR3 coding sequence is TGTGCCAGCAGCGTAAGTGTAACCGGGGAGCTGTTTTTT.

This chain connects TRBV7-9 to TRBJ2-2; the D gene could be TRBD1 or TRBD2 (6 bases each). Germline V CDR1 and CDR2: SEHNR, FQNEAQ (reference sequence). V was cut by 5 bases and J by 3 bases, with 25 bases left in between. The CDR3 has 19 amino acids. CDR3: CASSHTTAVGGYYTGELFF. For the CDR3, the DNA is TGTGCCAGCAGCCACACGACTGCTGTGGGGGGCTATTACACCGGGGAGCTGTTTTTT.

The chain links TRBV6-6 to TRBJ1-1; the D is unclear. CDR1 is MNHNY, CDR2 SVGAGI, per germline (reference sequence). The CDR3 extends over 12 amino acids. The V and J ends lost 8 bases and 2 bases respectively, with 9 bases between them. CDR3 sequence reads: CASLEFNTEAFF. The CDR3, as DNA: TGTGCCAGCCTAGAGTTTAACACTGAAGCTTTCTTT.

The table lists this clone with a few counts. The CDR3 here is CASSLAGTTEAFF. CDR3 bases: TGTGCCAGCAGTTTAGCGGGAACCACTGAAGCTTTCTTT. This chain joins TRBV27 and TRBJ1-1; no clear D gene. The CDR3 loop spans 13 amino acids. The V end was cut by 2 bases, the J end by 4 bases, with 8 bases between. The V gene's germline CDR1 is MNHEY and CDR2 SMNVEV (reference sequence).

This chain links TRBV29-1 with TRBJ1-1; D unclear. Germline values: CDR1 SQVTM, CDR2 ANQGSEA. This CDR3 region has 14 residues. The V and J ends lost 6 bases and 0 bases respectively, with 14 bases between them. Here the CDR3 DNA reads TGCAGCGTCTACGGACGGCTTATGAACACTGAAGCTTTCTTT. Amino acid sequence: CSVYGRLMNTEAFF.

V and J are TRBV18 and TRBJ2-5, with unresolved D. V was cut by 3 bases and J by 1 base, with 12 bases left in between. The germline V gene has CDR1 KGHSH and CDR2 LQKENI. This CDR3 is 15 amino acids long. The CDR3 loop reads CASSPLQSAQETQYF. In DNA form, the CDR3 reads TGTGCCAGCTCACCCCTACAGTCGGCCCAAGAGACCCAGTACTTC.

CDR3 amino acids: CASTGGASGNTGELFF. CDR3 DNA: TGTGCTAGTACGGGGGGCGCGTCCGGAAACACCGGGGAGCTGTTTTTT. The chain links TRBV12-5 to TRBJ2-2; maybe TRBD2 (7 bases). Germline V gene sequence: CDR1 LGHNT, CDR2 FRNRAP. The CDR3 spans 16 residues. V lost 8 bases to trimming and J lost 2 bases, with 18 bases between them.

A note on this clone: The identical CDR3 is also encoded by other nucleotide sequences in the sample. The V and J genes are TRBV7-2 and TRBJ2-1, with 8 nucleotides matching TRBD2. With 5 bases clipped from V and 4 bases from J, the junction kept 7 bases outside the gene matches. The CDR3 spans 15 residues. Germline-derived CDR1 and CDR2 are SGHTA and FQGNSA. The CDR3 sequence is CASSPSGSSYNEQFF. In nucleotides, the CDR3 is TGTGCCAGCAGCCCGAGCGGGAGTTCGTACAATGAGCAGTTCTTC.

With regard to this clone: Other DNA sequences in the same sample also yield this CDR3. The CDR3 DNA reads as TGTGCCAGCAGTTTAGTATCAGATACGCAGTATTTT. It codes for CASSLVSDTQYF. V gene TRBV2 combines with J gene TRBJ2-3; D unresolved. Germline V gives CDR1 SNHLY, CDR2 FYNNEI. V lost 5 bases and J lost 4, with 7 bases in between. This CDR3 region has 12 residues.